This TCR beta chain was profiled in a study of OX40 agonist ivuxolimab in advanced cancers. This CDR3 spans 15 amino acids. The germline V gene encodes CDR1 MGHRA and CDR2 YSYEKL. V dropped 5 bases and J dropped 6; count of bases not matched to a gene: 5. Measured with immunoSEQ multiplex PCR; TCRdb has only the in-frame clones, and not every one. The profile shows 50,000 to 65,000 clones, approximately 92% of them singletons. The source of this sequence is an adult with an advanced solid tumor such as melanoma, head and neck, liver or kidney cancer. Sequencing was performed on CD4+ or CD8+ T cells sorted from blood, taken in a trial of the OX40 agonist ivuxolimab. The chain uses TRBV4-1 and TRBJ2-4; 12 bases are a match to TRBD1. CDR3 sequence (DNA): TGCGCCAGCAGCTTCGGGACAGGGGGCGCAAACATTCAGTACTTC. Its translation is CASSFGTGGANIQYF.